There are a few counts of the clone carrying this T cell receptor beta chain. Its target is unknown. V lost 0 bases, J lost 3 bases, and 11 bases stayed unmatched. This CDR3 has 17 amino acids. Germline values: CDR1 LGHNA, CDR2 YNFKEQ. These data originate in a study of beta chain features in type 1 diabetes. Study-level findings and limits: TCRB CDR3 length was moderately but significantly reduced in all four CD4+ subsets of Type 1 diabetes patients.

Expressed TCRB transcripts were sequenced because the entire RNA isolate underwent reverse transcription. The protocol was immunoSEQ multiplex PCR, while the TCRdb copy is restricted to in-frame clones and leaves out a portion. The profile shows around 650,000 clones, about an eighth of them singletons. The rearrangement links TRBV4-2 to TRBJ2-7, with 7 bases lining up with TRBD1. The sequenced sample consisted of naive CD4+ T cells from blood. The receptor's source is a man aged 30 to 45 with type 1 diabetes. CDR3 residues: CASSQDPVMRQGYEQYF. The DNA for the CDR3 is TGTGCCAGCAGCCAAGATCCAGTTATGCGACAGGGCTACGAGCAGTACTTC.